This T cell receptor beta chain was found in a study of blood T cell repertoires in COVID-19. At the level of the study: The United States, Italy and Spain provided the acute and convalescent COVID-19 samples.

Germline assignment: CDR1 LGHNA and CDR2 YSLEER. Trimming pared 0 bases from V and 0 bases from J, leaving 3 bases between. The CDR3 is made up of 14 amino acids. Original processing notes: Nucleated cell number was recorded as an estimate derived from reference gene primer amplification. Sequenced by immunoSEQ multiplex PCR; TCRdb stores in-frame clones only, minus some. D and trimming were read from the DNA, whereas the V and J calls and clone size are those reported in that table. The data hold about 190,000 clones, with around 89% observed a single time. Sequenced sample: peripheral blood. The chain has TRBV4-3 and TRBJ2-4; no clear D. The clonotype comes from a man aged 50 to 59 with acute or convalescent COVID-19. Here the CDR3 reads CASSQDLAKNIQYF. CDR3 sequence (DNA): TGCGCCAGCAGCCAAGATCTAGCCAAAAACATTCAGTACTTC.